This entry concerns a single T cell receptor (beta chain). V lost 6 bases to trimming and J lost 6 bases, with 9 bases between them. Germline CDR1 is WNHNN and CDR2 is SYGVQD (reference sequence). This CDR3 spans 12 amino acids. These data belong to a study of T cell changes during pregnancy in multiple sclerosis. Sequenced by immunoSEQ multiplex PCR; TCRdb stores in-frame clones only, minus some. The sample shows over 35,000 clones, 94% of them seen only once. V and J are TRBV10-1 and TRBJ2-1; D is ambiguous. Specimen: CD4+ T cells from peripheral blood mononuclear cells, collected in the second trimester of pregnancy. The origin of this receptor is a female donor with multiple sclerosis, enrolled in a pregnancy study. The CDR3, as DNA: TGCGCCAGCAGGAGACAAGGCAATGAGCAGTTCTTC. This codes for CASRRQGNEQFF.